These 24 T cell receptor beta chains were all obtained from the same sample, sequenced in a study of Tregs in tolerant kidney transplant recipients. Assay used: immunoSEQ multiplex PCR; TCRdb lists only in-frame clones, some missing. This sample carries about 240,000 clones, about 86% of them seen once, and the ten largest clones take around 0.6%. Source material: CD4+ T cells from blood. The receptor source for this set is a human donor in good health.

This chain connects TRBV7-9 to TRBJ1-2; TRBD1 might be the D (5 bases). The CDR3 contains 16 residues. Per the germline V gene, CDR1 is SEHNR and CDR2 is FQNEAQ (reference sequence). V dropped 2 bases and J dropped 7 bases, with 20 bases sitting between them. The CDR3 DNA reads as TGTGCCAGCAGCTTAAGTAATTGGCAGGGAAAGGGTGGCTACACCTTC. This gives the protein CASSLSNWQGKGGYTF. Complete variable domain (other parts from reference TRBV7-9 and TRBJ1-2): DTGVSQNPRHKITKRGQNVTFRCDPISEHNRLYWYRQTLGQGPEFLTYFQNEAQLEKSRLLSDRFSAERPKGSFSTLEIQRTEQGDSAMYLCASSLSNWQGKGGYTFGSGTRLTVV.

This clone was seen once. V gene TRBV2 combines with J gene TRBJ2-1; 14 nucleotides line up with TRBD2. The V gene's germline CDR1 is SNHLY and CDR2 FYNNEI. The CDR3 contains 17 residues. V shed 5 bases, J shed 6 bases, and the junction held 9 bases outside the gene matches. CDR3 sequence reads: CASSRAPGTSGGNEQFF. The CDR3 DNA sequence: TGTGCCAGCAGTAGGGCCCCCGGGACTAGCGGGGGCAATGAGCAGTTCTTC.

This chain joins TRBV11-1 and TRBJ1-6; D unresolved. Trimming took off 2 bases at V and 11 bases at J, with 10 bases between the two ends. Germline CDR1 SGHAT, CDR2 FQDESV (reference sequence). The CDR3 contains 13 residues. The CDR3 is CASSLQVEAPLHF. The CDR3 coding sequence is TGTGCCAGCAGCTTACAGGTGGAAGCACCCCTCCACTTT.

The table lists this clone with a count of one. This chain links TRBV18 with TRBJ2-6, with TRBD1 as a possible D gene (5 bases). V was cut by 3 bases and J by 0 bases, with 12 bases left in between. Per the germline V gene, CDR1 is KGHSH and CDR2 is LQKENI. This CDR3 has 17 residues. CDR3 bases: TGTGCCAGCTCACCGGCAGGGATGGGCTCTGGGGCCAACGTCCTGACTTTC. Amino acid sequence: CASSPAGMGSGANVLTF.

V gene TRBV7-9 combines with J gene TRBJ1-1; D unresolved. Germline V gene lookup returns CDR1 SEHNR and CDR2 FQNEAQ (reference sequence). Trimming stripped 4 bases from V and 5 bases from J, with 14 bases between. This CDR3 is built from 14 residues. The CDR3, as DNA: TGTGCCAGCAGCTCGGAAACAAGGTTAACTGAAGCTTTCTTT. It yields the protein CASSSETRLTEAFF.

Written as DNA, the CDR3 is TGTGCCAGCACTAGGGTTAGCAATCAGCCCCAGCATTTT. Its translation: CASTRVSNQPQHF. This sequence joins TRBV2 and TRBJ1-5, with D unclear. The CDR3 spans 13 residues. Trimming took 7 bases from V and 0 from J, leaving 7 bases between them. In germline, CDR1 is SNHLY, CDR2 FYNNEI.

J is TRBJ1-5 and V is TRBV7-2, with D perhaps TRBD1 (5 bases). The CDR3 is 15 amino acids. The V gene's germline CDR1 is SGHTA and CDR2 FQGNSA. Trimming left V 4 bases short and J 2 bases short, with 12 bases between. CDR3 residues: CASSSFGGGNQPQHF. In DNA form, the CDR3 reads TGTGCCAGCAGCTCCTTCGGAGGGGGCAATCAGCCCCAGCATTTT.

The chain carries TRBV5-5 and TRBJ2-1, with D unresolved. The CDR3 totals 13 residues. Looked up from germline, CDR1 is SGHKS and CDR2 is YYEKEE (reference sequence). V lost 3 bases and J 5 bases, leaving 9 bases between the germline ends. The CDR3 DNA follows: TGTGCCAGCAGCTGGGTACCAGACAATGAGCAGTTCTTC. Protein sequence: CASSWVPDNEQFF.

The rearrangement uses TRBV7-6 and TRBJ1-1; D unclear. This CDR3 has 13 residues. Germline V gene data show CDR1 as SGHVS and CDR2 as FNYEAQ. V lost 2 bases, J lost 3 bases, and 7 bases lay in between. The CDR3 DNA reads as TGTGCCAGCAGCTTATGGAGGGACACTGAAGCTTTCTTT. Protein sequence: CASSLWRDTEAFF.

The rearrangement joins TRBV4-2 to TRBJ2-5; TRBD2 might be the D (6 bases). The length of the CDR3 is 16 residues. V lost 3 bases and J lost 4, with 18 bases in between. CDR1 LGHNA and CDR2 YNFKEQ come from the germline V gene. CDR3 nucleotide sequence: TGTGCCAGCAGCCAGGCAAGCAAGGGAGGAAGAGAGACCCAGTACTTC. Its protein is CASSQASKGGRETQYF.

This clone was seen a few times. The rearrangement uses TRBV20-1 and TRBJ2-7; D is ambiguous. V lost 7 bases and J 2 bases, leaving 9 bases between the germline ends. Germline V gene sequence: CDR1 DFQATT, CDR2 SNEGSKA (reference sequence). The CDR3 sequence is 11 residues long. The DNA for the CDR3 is TGCAGTGTAGAGAGAGCCTACGAGCAGTACTTC. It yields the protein CSVERAYEQYF.

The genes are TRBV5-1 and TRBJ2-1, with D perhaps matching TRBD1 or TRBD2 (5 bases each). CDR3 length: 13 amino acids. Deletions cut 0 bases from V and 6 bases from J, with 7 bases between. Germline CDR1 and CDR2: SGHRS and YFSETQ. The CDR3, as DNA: TGCGCCAGCAGCTTGGTTGGGGGCAATGAGCAGTTCTTC. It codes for CASSLVGGNEQFF.

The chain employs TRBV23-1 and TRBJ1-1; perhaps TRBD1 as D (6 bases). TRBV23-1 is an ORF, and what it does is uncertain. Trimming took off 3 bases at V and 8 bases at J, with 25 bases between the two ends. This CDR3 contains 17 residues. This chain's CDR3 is CASSHNLWGALKREAFF. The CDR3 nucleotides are TGCGCCAGCAGTCACAACCTCTGGGGGGCGCTCAAAAGAGAAGCTTTCTTT.

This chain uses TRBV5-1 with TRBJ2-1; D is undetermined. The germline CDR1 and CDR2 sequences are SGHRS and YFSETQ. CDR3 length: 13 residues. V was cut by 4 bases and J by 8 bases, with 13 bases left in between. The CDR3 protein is CASSQVVGYEQFF. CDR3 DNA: TGCGCCAGCAGCCAAGTGGTGGGGTATGAGCAGTTCTTC.

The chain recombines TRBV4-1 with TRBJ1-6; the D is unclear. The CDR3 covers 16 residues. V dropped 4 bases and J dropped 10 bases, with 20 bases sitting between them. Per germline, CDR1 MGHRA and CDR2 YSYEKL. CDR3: CASSPLAGTERSPLHF. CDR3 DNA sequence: TGCGCCAGCAGCCCCTTGGCAGGCACGGAAAGGTCACCCCTCCACTTT.

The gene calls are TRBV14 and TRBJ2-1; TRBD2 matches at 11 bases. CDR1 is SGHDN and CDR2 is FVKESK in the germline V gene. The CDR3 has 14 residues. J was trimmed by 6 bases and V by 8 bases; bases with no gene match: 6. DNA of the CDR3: TGTGCCAGCGGTAGCGGGAGGGAAGTCAATGAGCAGTTCTTC. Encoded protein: CASGSGREVNEQFF.

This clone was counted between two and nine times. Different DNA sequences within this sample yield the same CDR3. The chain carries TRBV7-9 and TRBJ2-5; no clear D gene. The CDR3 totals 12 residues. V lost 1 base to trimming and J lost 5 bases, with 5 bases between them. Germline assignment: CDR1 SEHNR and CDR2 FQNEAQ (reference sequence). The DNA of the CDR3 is TGTGCCAGCAGCTTAGTGGGGGAGACCCAGTACTTC. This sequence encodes CASSLVGETQYF.

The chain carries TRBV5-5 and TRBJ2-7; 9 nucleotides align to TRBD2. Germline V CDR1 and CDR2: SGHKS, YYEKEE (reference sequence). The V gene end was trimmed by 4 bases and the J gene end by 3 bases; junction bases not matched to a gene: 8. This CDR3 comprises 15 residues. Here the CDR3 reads CASSPLAGRFYEQYF. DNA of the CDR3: TGTGCCAGCAGCCCGCTAGCGGGACGCTTCTACGAGCAGTACTTC.

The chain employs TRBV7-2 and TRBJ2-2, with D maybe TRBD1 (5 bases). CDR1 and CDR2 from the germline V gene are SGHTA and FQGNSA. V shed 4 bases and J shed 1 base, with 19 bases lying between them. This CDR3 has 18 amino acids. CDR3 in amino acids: CASSSPSASDKNTGELFF. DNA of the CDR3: TGTGCCAGCAGCTCCCCCAGTGCCTCGGACAAGAACACCGGGGAGCTGTTTTTT.

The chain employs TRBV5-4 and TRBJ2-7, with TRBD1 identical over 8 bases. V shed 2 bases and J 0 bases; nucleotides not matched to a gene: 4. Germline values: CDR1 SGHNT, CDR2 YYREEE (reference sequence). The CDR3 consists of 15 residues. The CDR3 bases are TGTGCCAGCAGCTTACGACAGGGGAGCTCCTACGAGCAGTACTTC. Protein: CASSLRQGSSYEQYF.

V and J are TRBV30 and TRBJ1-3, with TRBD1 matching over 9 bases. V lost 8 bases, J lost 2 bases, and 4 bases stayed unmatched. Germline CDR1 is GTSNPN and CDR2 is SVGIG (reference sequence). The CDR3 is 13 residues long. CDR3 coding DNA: TGTGCCCGGGGGACAGGGCCTGGAAACACCATATATTTT. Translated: CARGTGPGNTIYF.

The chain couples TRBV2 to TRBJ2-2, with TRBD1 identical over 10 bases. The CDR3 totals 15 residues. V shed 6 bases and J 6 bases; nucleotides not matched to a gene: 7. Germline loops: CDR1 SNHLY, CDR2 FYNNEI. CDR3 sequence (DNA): TGTGCCAGCAGAGGACAGGGGGTTGGGTCCGGGGAGCTGTTTTTT. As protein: CASRGQGVGSGELFF.

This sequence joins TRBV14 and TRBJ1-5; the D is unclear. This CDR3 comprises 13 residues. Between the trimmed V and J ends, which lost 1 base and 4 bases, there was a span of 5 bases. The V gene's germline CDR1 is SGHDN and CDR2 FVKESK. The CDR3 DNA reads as TGTGCCAGCAGCCAAGGGGTAAATCAGCCCCAGCATTTT. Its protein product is CASSQGVNQPQHF.

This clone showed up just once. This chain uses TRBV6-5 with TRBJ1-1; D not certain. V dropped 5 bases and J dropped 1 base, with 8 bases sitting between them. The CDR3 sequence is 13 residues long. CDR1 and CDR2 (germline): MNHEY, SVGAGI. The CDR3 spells CASSRQRNTEAFF. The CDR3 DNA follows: TGTGCCAGCAGTCGCCAGCGGAACACTGAAGCTTTCTTT.